The present T cell receptor beta chain was sequenced within a study of blood T cell repertoires in COVID-19. V lost 4 bases and J lost 11; bases outside the gene matches: 4. Germline assignment: CDR1 LNHNV and CDR2 YYDKDF (reference sequence). The CDR3 contains 11 residues. In the original workflow: Reference gene primer amplification gave nucleated cell count estimates. The table came from immunoSEQ multiplex PCR; TCRdb's copy has only in-frame clones and leaves some out. That table gives V, J and clone size, and the DNA gave D and trimming. There are around 290,000 clones in the sample; 86% occur only once, and 10% to 15% lies in the top ten.

Specimen: peripheral blood. The chain carries TRBV15 and TRBJ1-1; TRBD1 agrees at 7 bases. The receptor was derived from a woman in her seventies with COVID-19, enrolled during active disease. The DNA of the CDR3 is TGTGCCACCAGCAAAGACAGGGCTGCTTTCTTT. Translation: CATSKDRAAFF.